The rows below give T cell receptor beta chains drawn from one sample of a study of T cells in localized non-small cell lung cancer. Generated by immunoSEQ multiplex PCR, the TCRdb table keeps only in-frame clones and is missing some. The sample consists of around 36,000 clones, under 90% of them appearing once. Here the sequenced sample was peripheral blood mononuclear cells, taken before any cancer treatment. The receptors come from a male donor at least 60 years old with stage II lung adenocarcinoma. The CDR3 runs from the conserved cysteine through the conserved F or W. The D gene is left open where the match is weak. Not every row has a clone size; where given, it reads once, few, many or a size class.

NA	TRBV7-9	TRBJ2-7	NA	TGTGCCAGCAGCCCGAGACAGTTAAGCTCCTACGAGCAGTACTTC	CASSPRQLSSYEQYF
NA	TRBV5-1	TRBJ1-2	NA	TGCGCCAGCAGCCTGGGACAAAACTATGATGGCTACACCTTC	CASSLGQNYDGYTF
NA	TRBV19	TRBJ2-3	NA	TGTGCCAGTAGTGGGACAATTTCTCTAAGCACAGATACGCAGTATTTT	CASSGTISLSTDTQYF
NA	TRBV5-4	TRBJ2-5	NA	TGTGCCAGCAGCCCGGGTCCCGAGATGGGTTGGGAGACCCAGTACTTC	CASSPGPEMGWETQYF
NA	TRBV5-8	TRBJ1-5	NA	TGTGCCAGCAGCCACCCTGAGGGGAGGCAGCCCCAGCATTTT	CASSHPEGRQPQHF
once	TRBV2	TRBJ1-5	NA	TGTGCCAGCAGCTGGACTGGGGGGAGCAATCAGCCCCAGCATTTT	CASSWTGGSNQPQHF
NA	TRBV7-2	TRBJ1-2	NA	TGTGCCAGCAGCCCCGGCGGGGTTTGGCGTGGCTACACCTTC	CASSPGGVWRGYTF
NA	TRBV27	TRBJ2-3	TRBD1	TGTGCCAGCAGTTTCGACAGGGGGCTAACAGATACGCAGTATTTT	CASSFDRGLTDTQYF
NA	TRBV2	TRBJ1-1	NA	TGTGCCAGCAATAAGGGACCAGCGAACACTGAAGCTTTCTTT	CASNKGPANTEAFF
once	TRBV19	TRBJ1-4	NA	TGTGCCAGTAGTACCCCCCTCACCACAACTAATGAAAAACTGTTTTTT	CASSTPLTTTNEKLFF
NA	TRBV28	TRBJ1-3	NA	TGTGCCACCATCGTGGCGGGGATTCAAAACACCATATATTTT	CATIVAGIQNTIYF
NA	TRBV9	TRBJ1-2	TRBD1	TGTGCCAGCAGCGTAGCCGACAGGGCTGGAGGCTACACCTTC	CASSVADRAGGYTF
NA	TRBV30	TRBJ2-7	TRBD1	TGTGCCTGGAGTGTAAGCCCCGGGACAGGGGGGACATACGAGCAGTACTTC	CAWSVSPGTGGTYEQYF
NA	TRBV18	TRBJ1-1	NA	TGTGCCAGCTCAGTTCCCCTTGGGGGCACTGAAGCTTTCTTT	CASSVPLGGTEAFF
NA	TRBV5-1	TRBJ2-7	TRBD1	TGCGCCAGCAGCTGGGGACAGGAGTCCTACGAGCAGTACTTC	CASSWGQESYEQYF
NA	TRBV30	TRBJ1-1	NA	TGTGCCTCCTCCCTGCCCCAGGTTCGCCCTGAAGCTTTCTTT	CASSLPQVRPEAFF
NA	TRBV28	TRBJ1-2	NA	TGTGCCAGCGGAAACAGTAACTATGGCTACACCTTC	CASGNSNYGYTF
once	TRBV15	TRBJ2-7	NA	TGTGCCACCAGCAGCTCTAGGACAAGCAACTACGAGCAGTACTTC	CATSSSRTSNYEQYF
NA	TRBV19	TRBJ1-1	NA	TGTGCCAGTAGCGAGGTGGTGTGGTCTGAAGCTTTCTTT	CASSEVVWSEAFF
medium-sized	TRBV5-4	TRBJ1-1	NA	TGTGCCAGCAGCTTGGGAGTTCTGGGGAACACTGAAGCTTTCTTT	CASSLGVLGNTEAFF
few	TRBV7-2	TRBJ1-5	NA	TGTGCCAGCAGGAAAGGCAGGGTTGATCAGCCCCAGCATTTT	CASRKGRVDQPQHF
NA	TRBV18	TRBJ1-2	NA	TGTGCCAGCTCACCACTAGACCAACCGCCTGGGTATGGCTACACCTTC	CASSPLDQPPGYGYTF
NA	TRBV7-9	TRBJ1-4	TRBD1	TGTGCCAGCAGCTATGGACAGGGGAGTGAAAAACTGTTTTTT	CASSYGQGSEKLFF
NA	TRBV19	TRBJ2-1	TRBD2	TGTGCCAGTAGTATGGGGCGGGAGAGCGCCTACAATGAGCAGTTCTTC	CASSMGRESAYNEQFF
NA	TRBV12-5	TRBJ2-1	NA	TGTGCTAGTGGTTTGGCATCGAGGGGCCACAATGAGCAGTTCTTC	CASGLASRGHNEQFF
NA	TRBV6-4	TRBJ2-2	TRBD2	TGTGCCAGCAGTGATTCAGCGGGAGACACCGGGGAGCTGTTTTTT	CASSDSAGDTGELFF
NA	TRBV19	TRBJ1-3	NA	TGTGCCAGTAGTATCCCGACAGGCCTCTCTGGAAACACCATATATTTT	CASSIPTGLSGNTIYF
NA	TRBV15	TRBJ2-2	TRBD1	TGTGCCACCAGCAGAGATCAGGGACAGGGGCCCGGGGAGCTGTTTTTT	CATSRDQGQGPGELFF
NA	TRBV2	TRBJ1-1	NA	TGTGCCAGCCAACCAGTGGTATTCCAGAACACTGAAGCTTTCTTT	CASQPVVFQNTEAFF
NA	TRBV29-1	TRBJ2-5	NA	TGCAGCGTTGAACCCGGGGAGACCCAGTACTTC	CSVEPGETQYF